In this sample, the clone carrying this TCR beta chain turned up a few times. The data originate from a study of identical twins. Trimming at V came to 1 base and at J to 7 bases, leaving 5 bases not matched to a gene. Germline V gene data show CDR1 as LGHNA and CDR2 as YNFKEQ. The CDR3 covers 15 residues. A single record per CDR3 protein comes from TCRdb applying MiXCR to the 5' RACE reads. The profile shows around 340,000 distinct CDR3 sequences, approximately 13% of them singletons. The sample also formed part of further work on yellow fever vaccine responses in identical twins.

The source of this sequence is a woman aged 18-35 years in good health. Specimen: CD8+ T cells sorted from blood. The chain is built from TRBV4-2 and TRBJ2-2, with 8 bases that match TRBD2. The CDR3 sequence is CASSQGTSWDGELFF. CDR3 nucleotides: TGTGCCAGCAGCCAAGGGACTAGCTGGGACGGGGAGCTGTTTTTT.